What follows are 6 T cell receptor beta chains derived from one specimen sequenced in a study of CD8 T cells in ankylosing spondylitis (dated by TCRdb to about 2017). Library preparation employed 5' RACE. These reads were obtained on an Illumina HiSeq 2500. The public reads were run again by TCRdb, first through fastp at Q25 and then through MiXCR, and only productive beta chains were kept. CDR3 protein duplicates are merged, each entry listing the most common genes and DNA. A total of approximately 130,000 distinct CDR3 sequences appear in this sample, around 9.3% of them only once. The top ten clonotypes cover about 3.6% of the sample. The sample consisted of blood, either unsorted or a sorted T cell fraction (not recorded which). The receptors here all came from a male donor with ankylosing spondylitis or in good health (not recorded which).

This clonotype was counted many times. The rearrangement links TRBV7-2 to TRBJ2-5; weak D call: TRBD2 (6 bases). The CDR3 is 12 residues long. V dropped 4 bases and J dropped 9 bases, with 12 bases sitting between them. The germline gives CDR1 SGHTA, CDR2 FQGNSA. In DNA form, the CDR3 reads TGTGCCAGCAGCTCACTAGCCTCGGCCCAGTACTTC. This sequence encodes CASSSLASAQYF.

This clonotype was found a few times. The V call is TRBV7-2, the J call TRBJ2-3; 9 positions match TRBD2. This CDR3 spans 17 amino acids. CDR1 is SGHTA, CDR2 FQGNSA, per germline. V lost 5 bases to trimming and J lost 4 bases; unmatched junction nucleotides: 13. The DNA for the CDR3 is TGTGCCAGCAGCCCGAGTAGCGGGAGTGGAGAAGCAGATACGCAGTATTTT. Translation: CASSPSSGSGEADTQYF.

This clonotype was observed many times. The rearrangement links TRBV7-2 to TRBJ2-1; TRBD2 might be the D (10 bases). The CDR3 is made up of 16 amino acids. Between the trimmed V and J ends, which lost 5 bases and 6 bases, there was a span of 20 bases. Germline V gene data show CDR1 as SGHTA and CDR2 as FQGNSA. CDR3 region: CASSIQGASGSNEQFF. CDR3 nucleotide sequence: TGTGCCAGCAGCATACAGGGGGCTAGCGGGAGCAATGAGCAGTTCTTC.

This clonotype was picked up a small number of times. This chain connects TRBV20-1 to TRBJ2-2, with 7 bases aligning to TRBD1. With V trimmed by 5 bases and J by 0 bases, 12 bases remained unmatched. Germline assignment: CDR1 DFQATT and CDR2 SNEGSKA (reference sequence). The CDR3 is 17 amino acids. CDR3 sequence (DNA): TGCAGTGCTCGCGACAGGGCCTCCTCAACGAACACCGGGGAGCTGTTTTTT. Translating it yields CSARDRASSTNTGELFF.

This clonotype was counted between two and nine times. The chain joins TRBV7-2 to TRBJ2-5; 7 bases match TRBD2. V lost 0 bases, J lost 5 bases, and 9 bases stayed unmatched. The CDR3 spans 16 residues. Germline lookup yields CDR1 SGHTA and CDR2 FQGNSA. For the CDR3, the DNA is TGTGCCAGCAGCTTAGCTGGGGGAGCTAGCGGCGAGACCCAGTACTTC. Encoded protein: CASSLAGGASGETQYF.

Points on this clonotype: A read error may be the cause here, since a much bigger clone is one base away. The chain links TRBV2 to TRBJ2-5; 12 nucleotides match TRBD2. The CDR3 contains 18 residues. Germline V gives CDR1 SNHLY, CDR2 FYNNEI. V trimming: 8 bases; J trimming: 4 bases; junction bases outside the gene matches: 17. CDR3 protein: CASCLGRLAGVEGETQYF. The CDR3 nucleotides read TGTGCCAGCTGTTTGGGGAGACTAGCGGGAGTTGAGGGAGAGACCCAGTACTTC.